A single sample is the source of the 3 T cell receptor beta chains below, sequenced in a study of control samples from healthy donors and cancer patients (TCRdb year 2020). To prepare the library, the immunoSEQ multiplex PCR assay was applied. This is the immuneACCESS table as TCRdb keeps it, with only in-frame sequences that have V and J called. A part of the clones is gone; compared with another copy, unresolved V genes explain less than half, and the rest is unexplained. This sample has around 200,000 clones in its table, and 85% to 95% of those were observed once. The ten largest clones take up more than 1.4% of the sample. Source material: blood. These receptors originate from a man aged 18 to 30 in good health.

The genes are TRBV2 and TRBJ2-1, with 7 bases aligning to TRBD2. Unmatched junction bases numbered 5, after V lost 3 bases and J lost 6 bases. Germline-derived CDR1 and CDR2 are SNHLY and FYNNEI. This CDR3 region has 14 residues. CDR3 in amino acids: CASSEDLAANEQFF. For the CDR3, the DNA is TGTGCCAGCAGTGAGGATCTAGCGGCCAATGAGCAGTTCTTC.

The chain recombines TRBV23-1 with TRBJ2-1; 8 bases line up with TRBD2. TRBV23-1 is noted as an ORF with a role that remains uncertain. J lost 8 bases, V lost 1 base, and 10 bases had no gene match. The length of the CDR3 is 16 residues. The CDR3 region is CASSQLARGDTDEQFF. DNA for the CDR3: TGCGCCAGCAGTCAATTGGCGCGGGGGGATACGGATGAGCAGTTCTTC.

This chain links TRBV6-5 with TRBJ2-5; tentative D call: TRBD2 (5 bases). Looked up from germline, CDR1 is MNHEY and CDR2 is SVGAGI. This CDR3 spans 13 amino acids. Trimming took off 1 base at V and 3 bases at J, with 6 bases between the two ends. In nucleotides, the CDR3 is TGTGCCAGCAGTTACTACGGGGAAGAGACCCAGTACTTC. It codes for CASSYYGEETQYF.